The 4 T cell receptor beta chains given below trace back to one sample, sequenced in a study of OX40 agonist ivuxolimab in advanced cancers. Profiled with immunoSEQ multiplex PCR; TCRdb holds only in-frame clones, not every one. The repertoire has tens of thousands of clones, 82% of them found once; the top ten carry approximately 0.4%. Sequences were derived from CD4+ or CD8+ T cells sorted from blood, sampled in a trial of the OX40 agonist ivuxolimab. The receptors shown here come from an adult with an advanced solid tumor such as melanoma, head and neck, liver or kidney cancer.

This clone was seen only once. The V and J genes are TRBV5-4 and TRBJ2-2; 10 nucleotides align to TRBD2. CDR1 is SGHNT and CDR2 is YYREEE in the germline V gene (reference sequence). The CDR3 sequence is 19 residues long. With V trimmed by 4 bases and J by 1 base, 13 bases remained unmatched. The CDR3 loop reads CASSPPGPSGGRNTGELFF. The CDR3, as DNA: TGTGCCAGCAGCCCTCCGGGCCCTAGCGGGGGCCGGAACACCGGGGAGCTGTTTTTT.

The chain combines TRBV6-4 with TRBJ1-1, with TRBD1 matching over 8 bases. Trimming cost V 7 bases and J 8 bases; bases outside gene matches: 9. Germline loops: CDR1 MRHNA, CDR2 SNTAGT. This CDR3 contains 13 residues. The CDR3 DNA is TGTGCCAGCACCCAGGGGGGACAGGAAGAAGCTTTCTTT. This gives the protein CASTQGGQEEAFF.

This chain joins TRBV7-2 and TRBJ2-5; D may be TRBD1 (6 bases). The CDR3 extends over 15 amino acids. Germline V CDR1 and CDR2: SGHTA, FQGNSA. Trimming took off 1 base at V and 3 bases at J, with 12 bases between the two ends. CDR3 bases: TGTGCCAGCAGCTTAGAAGGCAGGGGAAAAGAGACCCAGTACTTC. Translation: CASSLEGRGKETQYF.

The CDR3 protein is CASSVLGTGANVLTF. The CDR3 nucleotides read TGTGCCAGCAGTGTTTTGGGTACTGGGGCCAACGTCCTGACTTTC. This chain connects TRBV2 to TRBJ2-6; no reliable D call. Per germline, CDR1 SNHLY and CDR2 FYNNEI. V was pared by 4 bases and J by 2 bases, with 9 bases between. This CDR3 has 15 residues.